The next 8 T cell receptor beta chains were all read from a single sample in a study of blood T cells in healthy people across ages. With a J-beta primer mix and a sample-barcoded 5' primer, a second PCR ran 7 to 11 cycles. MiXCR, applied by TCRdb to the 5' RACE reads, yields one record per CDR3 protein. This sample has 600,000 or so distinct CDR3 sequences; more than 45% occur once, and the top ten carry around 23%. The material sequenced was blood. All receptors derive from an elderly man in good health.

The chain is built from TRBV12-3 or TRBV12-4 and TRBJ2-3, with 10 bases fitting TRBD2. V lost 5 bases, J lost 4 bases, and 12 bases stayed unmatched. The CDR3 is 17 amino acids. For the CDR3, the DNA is TGTGCCAGCAGTCGCGGACTAGCGGAGTTGGGCGCAGATACGCAGTATTTT. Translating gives CASSRGLAELGADTQYF.

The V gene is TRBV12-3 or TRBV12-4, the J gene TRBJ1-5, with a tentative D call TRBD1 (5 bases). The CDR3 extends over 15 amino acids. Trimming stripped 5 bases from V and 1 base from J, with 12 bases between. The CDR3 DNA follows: TGTGCCAGCAGTCCCAGGGTCGGGAGCAATCAGCCCCAGCATTTT. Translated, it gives CASSPRVGSNQPQHF.

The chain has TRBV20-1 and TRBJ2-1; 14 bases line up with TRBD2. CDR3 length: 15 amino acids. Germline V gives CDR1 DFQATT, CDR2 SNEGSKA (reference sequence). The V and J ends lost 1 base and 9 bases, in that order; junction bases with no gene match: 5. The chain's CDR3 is CSARVGTSGRPEQFF. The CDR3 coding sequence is TGCAGTGCTAGAGTCGGGACTAGCGGGAGACCTGAGCAGTTCTTC.

In DNA, the CDR3 is TGTGCCAGCAGTTACTTTCTGGGACAGAGAACCCGTTCACCCCTCCACTTT. It specifies CASSYFLGQRTRSPLHF. The rearrangement links TRBV6-6 to TRBJ1-6; 7 bases align to TRBD1. The CDR3 has 17 residues. The germline V gene encodes CDR1 MNHNY and CDR2 SVGAGI (reference sequence). V was clipped by 1 base and J by 9 bases; unmatched bases: 12.

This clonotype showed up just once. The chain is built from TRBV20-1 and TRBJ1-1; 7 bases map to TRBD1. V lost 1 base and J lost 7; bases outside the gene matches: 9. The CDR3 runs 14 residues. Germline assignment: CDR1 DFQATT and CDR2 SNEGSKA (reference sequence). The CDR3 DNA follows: TGCAGTGCTAGAGTTAAGGGGGCAAATGGTGAAGCTTTCTTT. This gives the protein CSARVKGANGEAFF.

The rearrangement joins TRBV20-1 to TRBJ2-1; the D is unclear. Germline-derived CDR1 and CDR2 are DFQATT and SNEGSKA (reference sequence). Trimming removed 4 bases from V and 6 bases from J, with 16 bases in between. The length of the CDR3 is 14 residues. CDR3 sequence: CSAITSSRANEQFF. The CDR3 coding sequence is TGCAGTGCTATTACCAGTTCTCGAGCCAATGAGCAGTTCTTC.

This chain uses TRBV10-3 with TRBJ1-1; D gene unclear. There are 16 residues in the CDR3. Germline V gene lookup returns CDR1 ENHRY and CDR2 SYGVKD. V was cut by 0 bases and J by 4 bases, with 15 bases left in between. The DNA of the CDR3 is TGTGCCATCAGTGAGTCTGCCCAGATGGGAAGCACTGAAGCTTTCTTT. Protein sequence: CAISESAQMGSTEAFF.

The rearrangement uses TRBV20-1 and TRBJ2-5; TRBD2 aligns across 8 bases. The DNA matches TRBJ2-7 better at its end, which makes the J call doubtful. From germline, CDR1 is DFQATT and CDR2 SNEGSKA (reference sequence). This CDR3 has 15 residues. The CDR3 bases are TGCAGTGCTAGAGAATCTAGCGGGTTTGGGGCCGAGCAGTACTTC. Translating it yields CSARESSGFGAEQYF.